This T cell receptor beta chain was observed in a study of technical replicates of blood from a handful of donors. V gave up 0 bases and J gave up 5 bases; unmatched junction bases: 14. Germline CDR1 and CDR2: SGHTS and YDEGEE. This CDR3 has 18 amino acids. The method was immunoSEQ multiplex PCR; TCRdb's version includes in-frame clones alone and lacks a portion of them. Here the sample spans 65,000 to 85,000 clones, about nine tenths being singletons. Sequencing was performed on T cells isolated from PBMCs. The TCR was taken from a human donor in good health. This sequence joins TRBV5-8 and TRBJ2-7; 10 bases align to TRBD2. The CDR3 nucleotides read TGTGCCAGCAGCTTGGTAAGAGGCTCTAGCGGGAGCTCGGACGAGCAGTACTTC. It is translated as CASSLVRGSSGSSDEQYF.